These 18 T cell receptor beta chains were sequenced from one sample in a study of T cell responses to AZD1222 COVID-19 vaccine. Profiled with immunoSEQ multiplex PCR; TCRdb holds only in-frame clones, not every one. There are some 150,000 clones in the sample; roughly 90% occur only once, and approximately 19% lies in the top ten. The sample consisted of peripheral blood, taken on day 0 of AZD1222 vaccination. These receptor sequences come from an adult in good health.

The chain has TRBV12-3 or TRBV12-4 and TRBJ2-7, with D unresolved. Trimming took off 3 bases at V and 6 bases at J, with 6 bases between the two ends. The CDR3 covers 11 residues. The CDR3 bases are TGTGCCAGCAGTTTTCGTGGCGAGCAGTACTTC. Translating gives CASSFRGEQYF.

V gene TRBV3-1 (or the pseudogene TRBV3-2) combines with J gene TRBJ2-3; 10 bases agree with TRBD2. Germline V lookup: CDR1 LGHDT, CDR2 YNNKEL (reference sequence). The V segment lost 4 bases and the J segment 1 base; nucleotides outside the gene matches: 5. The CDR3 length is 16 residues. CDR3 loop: CASSRLAGVGTDTQYF. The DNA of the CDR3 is TGTGCCAGCAGCCGTCTAGCGGGGGTTGGCACAGATACGCAGTATTTT.

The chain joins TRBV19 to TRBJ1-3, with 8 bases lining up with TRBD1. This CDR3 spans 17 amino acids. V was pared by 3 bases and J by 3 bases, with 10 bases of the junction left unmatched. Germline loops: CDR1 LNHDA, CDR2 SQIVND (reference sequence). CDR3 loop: CASSMDGQGAGGNTIYF. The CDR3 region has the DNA TGTGCCAGTAGTATGGACGGTCAGGGGGCTGGTGGAAACACCATATATTTT.

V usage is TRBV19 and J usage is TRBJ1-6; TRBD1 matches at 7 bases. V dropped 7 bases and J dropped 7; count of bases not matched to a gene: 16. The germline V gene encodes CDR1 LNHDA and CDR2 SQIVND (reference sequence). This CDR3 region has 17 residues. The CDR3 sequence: CASKDRPGERRNSPLHF. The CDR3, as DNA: TGTGCCAGTAAGGACAGGCCGGGCGAACGGAGGAATTCACCCCTCCACTTT. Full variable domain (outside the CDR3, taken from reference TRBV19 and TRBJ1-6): DGGITQSPKYLFRKEGQNVTLSCEQNLNHDAMYWYRQDPGQGLRLIYYSQIVNDFQKGDIAEGYSVSREKKESFPLTVTSAQKNPTAFYLCASKDRPGERRNSPLHFGNGTRLTVT.

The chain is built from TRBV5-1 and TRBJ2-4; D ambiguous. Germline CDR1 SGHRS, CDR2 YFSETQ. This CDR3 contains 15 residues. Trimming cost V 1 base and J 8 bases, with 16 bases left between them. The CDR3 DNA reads TGCGCCAGCAGCTTGCGTTCGGTCATGATGGACATTCAGTACTTC. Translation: CASSLRSVMMDIQYF.

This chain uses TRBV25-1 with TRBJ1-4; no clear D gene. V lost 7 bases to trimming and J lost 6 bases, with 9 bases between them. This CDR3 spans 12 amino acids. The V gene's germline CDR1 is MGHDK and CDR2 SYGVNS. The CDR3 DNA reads TGTGCCAGCACACTCAAGGATGAAAAACTGTTTTTT. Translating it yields CASTLKDEKLFF.

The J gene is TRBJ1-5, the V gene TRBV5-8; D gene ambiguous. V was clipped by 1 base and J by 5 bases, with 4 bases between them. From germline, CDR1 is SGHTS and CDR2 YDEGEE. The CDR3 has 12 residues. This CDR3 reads CASSLWDQPQHF. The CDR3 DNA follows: TGTGCCAGCAGCTTGTGGGATCAGCCCCAGCATTTT.

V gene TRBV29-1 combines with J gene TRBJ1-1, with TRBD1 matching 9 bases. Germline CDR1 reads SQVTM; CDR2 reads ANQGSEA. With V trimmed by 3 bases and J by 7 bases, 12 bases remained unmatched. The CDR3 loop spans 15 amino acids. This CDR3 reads CSVEVSGQGLGEAFF. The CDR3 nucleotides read TGCAGCGTTGAGGTTTCGGGACAGGGACTCGGTGAAGCTTTCTTT.

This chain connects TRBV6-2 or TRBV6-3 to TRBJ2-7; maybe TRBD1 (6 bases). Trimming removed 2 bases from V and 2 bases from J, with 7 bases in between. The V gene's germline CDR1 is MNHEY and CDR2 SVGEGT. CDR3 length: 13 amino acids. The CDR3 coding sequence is TGTGCCAGCAGTTACCGGGACACCTACGAGCAGTACTTC. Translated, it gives CASSYRDTYEQYF.

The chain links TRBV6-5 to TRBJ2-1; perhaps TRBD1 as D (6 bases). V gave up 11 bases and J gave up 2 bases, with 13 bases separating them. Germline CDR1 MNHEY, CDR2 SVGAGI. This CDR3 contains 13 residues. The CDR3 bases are TGTGCCGGTCGGAACAGGGCCTACAATGAGCAGTTCTTC. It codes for CAGRNRAYNEQFF.

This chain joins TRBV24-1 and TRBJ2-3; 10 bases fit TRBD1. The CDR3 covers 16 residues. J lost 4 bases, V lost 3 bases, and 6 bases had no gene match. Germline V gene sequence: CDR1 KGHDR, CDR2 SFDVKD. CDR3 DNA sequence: TGTGCCACCAGTGATATACCGGGACAGGGGCCAGATACGCAGTATTTT. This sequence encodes CATSDIPGQGPDTQYF.

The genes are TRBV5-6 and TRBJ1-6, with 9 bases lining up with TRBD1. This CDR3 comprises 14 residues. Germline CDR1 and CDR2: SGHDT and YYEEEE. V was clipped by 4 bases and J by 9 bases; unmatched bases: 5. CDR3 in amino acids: CASSVDRGGSPLHF. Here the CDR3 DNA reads TGTGCCAGCAGCGTGGACAGGGGTGGTTCACCCCTCCACTTT.

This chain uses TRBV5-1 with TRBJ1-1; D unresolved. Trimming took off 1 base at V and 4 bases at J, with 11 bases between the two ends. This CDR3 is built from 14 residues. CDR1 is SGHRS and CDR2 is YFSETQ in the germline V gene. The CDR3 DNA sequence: TGCGCCAGCAGCTTGAAGGGTGGAGGCACTGAAGCTTTCTTT. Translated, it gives CASSLKGGGTEAFF.

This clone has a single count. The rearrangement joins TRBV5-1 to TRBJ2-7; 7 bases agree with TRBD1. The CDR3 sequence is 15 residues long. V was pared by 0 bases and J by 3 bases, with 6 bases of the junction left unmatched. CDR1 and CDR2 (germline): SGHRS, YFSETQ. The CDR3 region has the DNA TGCGCCAGCAGCTTGGATGGGACAGATTTCTACGAGCAGTACTTC. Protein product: CASSLDGTDFYEQYF.

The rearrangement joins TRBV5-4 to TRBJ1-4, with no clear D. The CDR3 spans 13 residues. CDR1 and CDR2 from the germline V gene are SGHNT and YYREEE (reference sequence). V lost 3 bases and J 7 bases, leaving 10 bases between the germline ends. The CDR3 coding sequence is TGTGCCAGCAGCTACAACCGGGGTGAAAAACTGTTTTTT. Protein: CASSYNRGEKLFF.

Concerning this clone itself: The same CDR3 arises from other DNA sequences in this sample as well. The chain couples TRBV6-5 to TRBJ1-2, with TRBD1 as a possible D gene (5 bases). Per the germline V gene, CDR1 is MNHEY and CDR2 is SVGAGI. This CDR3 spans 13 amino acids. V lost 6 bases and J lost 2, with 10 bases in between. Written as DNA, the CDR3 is TGTGCCAGCAGGCGGGACCTAAACTATGGCTACACCTTC. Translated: CASRRDLNYGYTF.

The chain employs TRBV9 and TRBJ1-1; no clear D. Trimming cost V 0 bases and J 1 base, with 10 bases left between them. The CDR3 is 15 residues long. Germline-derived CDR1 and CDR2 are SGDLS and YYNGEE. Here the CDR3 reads CASSVDAGPNTEAFF. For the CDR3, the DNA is TGTGCCAGCAGCGTAGATGCGGGCCCGAACACTGAAGCTTTCTTT.

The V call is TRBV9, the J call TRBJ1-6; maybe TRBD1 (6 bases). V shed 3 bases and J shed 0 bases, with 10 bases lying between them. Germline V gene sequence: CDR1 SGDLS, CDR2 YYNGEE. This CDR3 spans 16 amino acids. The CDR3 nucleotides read TGTGCCAGCAGCGAAGGACAGAGCTCCTATAATTCACCCCTCCACTTT. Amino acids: CASSEGQSSYNSPLHF.